Below, one TCR beta chain is given with its context. This sample stems from a study of blood T cell repertoires in COVID-19. Study summary: Sources were T cells, B-cell-depleted T cells, or PBMCs; the material itself was cDNA or gDNA.

The CDR3 loop spans 15 amino acids. Trimming removed 3 bases from V and 10 bases from J; junction bases left unmatched: 7. Germline CDR1 is SEHNR and CDR2 is FQNEAQ (reference sequence). TCRdb's copy holds only in-frame clones and misses some; the assay was immunoSEQ multiplex PCR. The sample has about 500,000 clones; 75% to 90% are singletons. Sequences were obtained from PBMCs or T cells enriched from blood (not recorded which). The chain has TRBV7-9 and TRBJ2-1; 12 positions agree with TRBD1. The source is a woman in her late teens or twenties who had recovered from COVID-19. CDR3 sequence: CASSFGTGGGFEQFF. CDR3 in DNA: TGTGCCAGCAGCTTTGGGACAGGGGGCGGCTTCGAGCAGTTCTTC.